What follows are 27 T cell receptor beta chains derived from one specimen sequenced in a study of CD8 T cells in Susac syndrome. RNA was extracted with the RNeasy kit, and a quantity of 0.5 to 1 ug was reverse transcribed using random hexamers. From the immunoSEQ multiplex PCR reads, TCRdb called clonotypes with MiXCR, one entry per CDR3 protein. The sample yields approximately 100,000 distinct CDR3 sequences, 85% to 95% seen once. Sequenced input: CD8+ T cells from PBMCs. These TCRs come from a human donor in good health.

This rearrangement joins TRBV3-1 to TRBJ2-1, with 7 bases that match TRBD1. Germline trimming cut 9 bases from V and 3 bases from J; bases unmatched to any gene: 11. Germline CDR1 and CDR2: LGHDT and YNNKEL (reference sequence). The CDR3 totals 15 residues. CDR3 DNA: TGTGCCAGTACCTCATCCGACAGGGACTACAATGAGCAGTTCTTC. This gives the protein CASTSSDRDYNEQFF.

The V call is TRBV7-9, the J call TRBJ2-7; 7 nucleotides agree with TRBD1. CDR1 SEHNR and CDR2 FQNEAQ come from the germline V gene (reference sequence). This CDR3 is built from 14 residues. V lost 5 bases, J lost 1 base, and 5 bases stayed unmatched. CDR3 loop: CASSTIQGSYEQYF. The DNA of the CDR3 is TGTGCCAGCAGCACGATACAGGGGTCCTACGAGCAGTACTTC.

This clonotype was counted once. This sequence joins TRBV20-1 and TRBJ2-2; 7 nucleotides match TRBD2. The CDR3 runs 16 residues. V dropped 4 bases and J dropped 2; count of bases not matched to a gene: 10. The germline gives CDR1 DFQATT, CDR2 SNEGSKA (reference sequence). CDR3: CSATRGSGGNTGELFF. CDR3 DNA sequence: TGCAGTGCTACCCGAGGGTCGGGGGGAAACACCGGGGAGCTGTTTTTT.

The chain has TRBV7-8 and TRBJ1-2; D is possibly TRBD1 (5 bases). The CDR3 length is 16 residues. Germline CDR1 SGHVS, CDR2 FQNEAQ. V lost 4 bases, J lost 4 bases, and 19 bases lay in between. The DNA for the CDR3 is TGTGCCAGCAGCTCATTGGGGGAAGGGGAGGGCTATGGCTACACCTTC. The encoded protein is CASSSLGEGEGYGYTF. The full variable domain, completed using reference TRBV7-8 and TRBJ1-2, is GAGVSQSPRYKVAKRGQDVALRCDPISGHVSLFWYQQALGQGPEFLTYFQNEAQLDKSGLPSDRFFAERPEGSVSTLKIQRTQQEDSAVYLCASSSLGEGEGYGYTFGSGTRLTVV.

The genes are TRBV4-1 and TRBJ2-1; 14 nucleotides line up with TRBD2. V shed 2 bases and J 4 bases; nucleotides not matched to a gene: 7. Germline CDR1 reads MGHRA; CDR2 reads YSYEKL. This CDR3 spans 18 amino acids. DNA of the CDR3: TGCGCCAGCAGCCAAAGACTAGCGGGGGGGCTTTTATACAATGAGCAGTTCTTC. Translating gives CASSQRLAGGLLYNEQFF.

This clonotype was found a few times. The chain recombines TRBV6-1 with TRBJ2-7; 8 nucleotides line up with TRBD2. Germline V gives CDR1 MNHNS, CDR2 SASEGT. The CDR3 contains 13 residues. V lost 4 bases to trimming and J lost 2 bases; unmatched junction nucleotides: 1. In DNA form, the CDR3 reads TGTGCCAGCAGTGGGGGACTAGCCTACGAGCAGTACTTC. It codes for CASSGGLAYEQYF.

The CDR3 protein is CASSQDWDSNQPQHF. CDR3 coding DNA: TGTGCCAGCAGCCAAGATTGGGATAGCAATCAGCCCCAGCATTTT. V usage is TRBV3-1 and J usage is TRBJ1-5, with no clear D. The germline V and J ends were trimmed by 0 bases and 0 bases, with 6 bases remaining between them. Germline lookup yields CDR1 LGHDT and CDR2 YNNKEL (reference sequence). The CDR3 has 15 amino acids.

This rearrangement joins TRBV4-1 to TRBJ1-1; D remains unclear. The CDR3 sequence is 14 residues long. Germline V gene lookup returns CDR1 MGHRA and CDR2 YSYEKL. Between the trimmed V and J ends, which lost 0 bases and 0 bases, there was a span of 5 bases. DNA for the CDR3: TGCGCCAGCAGCCAAGATCCGATGAACACTGAAGCTTTCTTT. It specifies CASSQDPMNTEAFF.

This clonotype was observed once. CDR3 region: CASEGPETQYF. The CDR3 coding sequence is TGTGCTAGTGAAGGGCCGGAGACCCAGTACTTC. This sequence joins TRBV12-5 and TRBJ2-5; D is uncertain. CDR1 LGHNT and CDR2 FRNRAP come from the germline V gene. V was pared by 7 bases and J by 5 bases, with 8 bases between. The CDR3 length is 11 residues.

The V gene is TRBV12-3 or TRBV12-4, the J gene TRBJ2-7, with TRBD1 matching over 9 bases. V was pared by 2 bases and J by 6 bases, with 8 bases of the junction left unmatched. The CDR3 has 15 residues. For the CDR3, the DNA is TGTGCCAGCAGTTTATCCGGGACAGGGAACTCCGAGCAGTACTTC. This gives the protein CASSLSGTGNSEQYF.

The V gene is TRBV20-1, the J gene TRBJ1-1; D unclear. The V gene's germline CDR1 is DFQATT and CDR2 SNEGSKA (reference sequence). Deletions cut 3 bases from V and 3 bases from J, with 5 bases between. The CDR3 sequence is 11 residues long. The CDR3 protein is CSASLDTEAFF. DNA of the CDR3: TGCAGTGCTAGTCTGGACACTGAAGCTTTCTTT.

This clonotype has only one observation. This chain connects TRBV12-3 or TRBV12-4 to TRBJ2-3; D possibly corresponds to TRBD1 (6 bases). The CDR3 covers 16 residues. Trimming cost V 6 bases and J 0 bases, with 16 bases left between them. The CDR3 is CASSPGQTSSTDTQYF. CDR3 sequence (DNA): TGTGCCAGCAGCCCTGGACAGACCTCTAGCACAGATACGCAGTATTTT.

CDR3 sequence reads: CASSLADRVSSEAFF. The CDR3 coding sequence is TGTGCCAGCAGCTTAGCGGACAGGGTGAGCTCTGAAGCTTTCTTT. The chain carries TRBV7-6 and TRBJ1-1; 8 bases fit TRBD1. Looked up from germline, CDR1 is SGHVS and CDR2 is FNYEAQ. Unmatched junction bases numbered 6, after V lost 0 bases and J lost 6 bases. The CDR3 has 15 amino acids.

This sequence joins TRBV5-1 and TRBJ2-3, with D perhaps TRBD2 (6 bases). Deletions cut 4 bases from V and 0 bases from J, with 12 bases between. Germline values: CDR1 SGHRS, CDR2 YFSETQ. The CDR3 consists of 15 residues. CDR3 sequence: CASSDGTPSTDTQYF. The CDR3 nucleotides read TGCGCCAGCAGCGATGGGACTCCTAGCACAGATACGCAGTATTTT.

The CDR3 coding sequence is TGCAGCGGGGGACAGGGAGGGTTCGAGCAGTACTTC. It translates to CSGGQGGFEQYF. The V call is TRBV29-1, the J call TRBJ2-7; 9 bases map to TRBD1. Germline V CDR1 and CDR2: SQVTM, ANQGSEA. The V gene end was trimmed by 7 bases and the J gene end by 6 bases; junction bases not matched to a gene: 7. The CDR3 contains 12 residues.

This chain uses TRBV12-3 or TRBV12-4 with TRBJ1-1, with D uncertain. Between the trimmed V and J ends, which lost 3 bases and 5 bases, there was a span of 19 bases. CDR3 length: 16 residues. The chain's CDR3 is CASSFRVRGGGTEAFF. In nucleotides, the CDR3 is TGTGCCAGCAGTTTCAGAGTCCGGGGAGGAGGTACTGAAGCTTTCTTT.

The sample holds one count of this clonotype. This chain uses TRBV18 with TRBJ2-5; possibly TRBD2 for D (5 bases). The CDR3 loop spans 14 amino acids. Looked up from germline, CDR1 is KGHSH and CDR2 is LQKENI. V lost 3 bases and J lost 1, with 9 bases in between. This CDR3 reads CASSPRDAQETQYF. CDR3 nucleotides: TGTGCCAGCTCACCTCGGGATGCCCAAGAGACCCAGTACTTC.

J is TRBJ2-1 and V is TRBV7-3; 10 bases line up with TRBD2. CDR1 SGHTA and CDR2 FQGTGA come from the germline V gene. J gave up 1 base and V 2 bases, and 11 bases lay outside the gene matches. The CDR3 is made up of 19 amino acids. The CDR3: CASSLSAGLAATSYNEQFF. CDR3 DNA sequence: TGTGCCAGCAGCTTATCGGCTGGACTAGCGGCGACTTCCTACAATGAGCAGTTCTTC.

The rearrangement joins TRBV4-1 to TRBJ2-7; D might be TRBD1 (5 bases). This CDR3 comprises 15 residues. V gave up 1 base and J gave up 2 bases, with 12 bases separating them. Germline V gene lookup returns CDR1 MGHRA and CDR2 YSYEKL. CDR3 bases: TGCGCCAGCAGCCAAGGAGAACACAGGACCTACGAGCAGTACTTC. Translating gives CASSQGEHRTYEQYF.

This clonotype has a single count. The chain recombines TRBV6-1 with TRBJ1-2, with 7 nucleotides matching TRBD1. The CDR3 loop spans 14 amino acids. V gave up 7 bases and J gave up 3 bases; unmatched junction bases: 8. CDR1 and CDR2 from the germline V gene are MNHNS and SASEGT. DNA of the CDR3: TGTGCCAGCAACTTTCACACAGGGGACTATGGCTACACCTTC. It yields the protein CASNFHTGDYGYTF.

This clonotype was seen only once. The V gene is TRBV7-2, the J gene TRBJ2-2, with 13 bases that match TRBD2. J lost 5 bases, V lost 3 bases, and 0 bases had no gene match. The CDR3 spans 15 residues. The germline V gene has CDR1 SGHTA and CDR2 FQGNSA. CDR3 bases: TGTGCCAGCAGCTTGGGACTAGCGGGAACCGGGGAGCTGTTTTTT. Its translation: CASSLGLAGTGELFF.

The genes are TRBV7-2 and TRBJ2-4; tentative D call: TRBD2 (6 bases). The CDR3 is made up of 15 amino acids. Germline CDR1 is SGHTA and CDR2 is FQGNSA. The germline V and J ends were trimmed by 7 bases and 6 bases, with 19 bases remaining between them. CDR3 nucleotide sequence: TGTGCCAGCACCACGGGACGCACGCGGGGAAACATTCAGTACTTC. The encoded protein is CASTTGRTRGNIQYF.

The chain joins TRBV11-2 to TRBJ2-7; D not certain. The CDR3 is made up of 15 amino acids. CDR1 and CDR2 from the germline V gene are SGHAT and FQNNGV. V lost 2 bases and J 0 bases, leaving 11 bases between the germline ends. The CDR3 region has the DNA TGTGCCAGCAGCTTAATCGCCCGGGCCTCCTACGAGCAGTACTTC. It specifies CASSLIARASYEQYF. Filled out from reference TRBV11-2 and TRBJ2-7, the complete variable domain reads EAGVAQSPRYKIIEKRQSVAFWCNPISGHATLYWYQQILGQGPKLLIQFQNNGVVDDSQLPKDRFSAERLKGVDSTLKIQPAKLEDSAVYLCASSLIARASYEQYFGPGTRLTVT.

The CDR3 loop reads CASSSGTDGTQYF. DNA for the CDR3: TGTGCCAGCAGTTCCGGGACAGACGGGACCCAGTACTTC. The chain couples TRBV11-1 to TRBJ2-5, with 7 bases identical to TRBD1. CDR1 is SGHAT and CDR2 is FQDESV in the germline V gene (reference sequence). This CDR3 is 13 amino acids long. V lost 6 bases and J lost 7; bases outside the gene matches: 8.

The chain carries TRBV6-4 and TRBJ1-6; D is unresolved. V was pared by 4 bases and J by 7 bases, with 11 bases between. Germline assignment: CDR1 MRHNA and CDR2 SNTAGT. The length of the CDR3 is 14 residues. The CDR3 DNA is TGTGCCAGCAGTGGGCTGGCCTTCAATTCACCCCTCCACTTT. Encoded protein: CASSGLAFNSPLHF.

The CDR3 DNA reads as TGTGCCAGCAGCAATGAACAGGGATATGATAGCAATCAGCCCCAGCATTTT. The encoded protein is CASSNEQGYDSNQPQHF. This chain links TRBV7-9 with TRBJ1-5, with TRBD1 as a possible D gene (6 bases). The CDR3 length is 17 residues. Deletions cut 5 bases from V and 0 bases from J, with 17 bases between. Germline CDR1 reads SEHNR; CDR2 reads FQNEAQ (reference sequence).

The genes are TRBV6-2 or TRBV6-3 and TRBJ1-3; a weak D match, TRBD1 (5 bases). Trimming shortened V by 6 bases and J by 0 bases, and 6 bases separated the two germline ends. The germline gives CDR1 MNHEY, CDR2 SVGEGT. There are 13 residues in the CDR3. CDR3 region: CASRQDSGNTIYF. The CDR3 DNA reads TGTGCCAGCAGACAGGACTCTGGAAACACCATATATTTT.